The T cell receptor beta chain described here comes from a study of post-analysis software for immune sequencing data. Study outcomes and limitations: Samples from one preparation batch, clustered by F measure, grouped strongly together. Roughly five TRBV segments appeared more often in patients than in controls, and TRBV5-6, TRBV5-1 and TRBV20-1 were among these.

Researchers reported that TCR beta cDNA libraries carried unique molecular identifiers. Roughly 470,000 cDNA molecules came from around 0.96 to 9.9 million T cells. TCRdb ran MiXCR on the PCR reads and lists one entry per CDR3 protein. The sample includes fewer than 900,000 distinct CDR3 sequences, 40% to 55% of them seen just once. Germline CDR1 SGHTA, CDR2 FQGNSA. The length of the CDR3 is 15 residues. The V segment lost 5 bases and the J segment 7 bases; nucleotides outside the gene matches: 11. About this clonotype itself: Antigen specificity is unknown.

Source material: blood. The chain recombines TRBV7-2 with TRBJ2-7; 10 bases agree with TRBD2. This receptor was identified in a girl under 18 with multiple sclerosis. CDR3 DNA: TGTGCCAGCAGCCCGAGCGGGAGGGCCGTCGATGAGCAGTACTTC. Residues: CASSPSGRAVDEQYF.